This T cell receptor (beta chain) was retrieved from a study of PD-L1 blockade in urothelial cancer. Across the study: Blood was evaluated 3 weeks (second dose) and 6 weeks after therapy began.

Profiling relied on immunoSEQ multiplex PCR, and the TCRdb table lists in-frame clones only, not all of them. The data show roughly 30,000 clones, roughly nine tenths seen once. Trimming removed 9 bases from V and 0 bases from J, with 8 bases in between. CDR3 size: 12 residues. Germline V lookup: CDR1 SEHNR, CDR2 FQNEAQ (reference sequence). Time point described: peripheral blood 6 weeks after treatment start. Each patient's cancer was a locally advanced or metastatic urothelial carcinoma. This clonotype originated in an older man with urothelial cancer. V and J are TRBV7-9 and TRBJ1-1, with a tentative D call TRBD1 (6 bases). The sample here was PBMCs, taken around atezolizumab (anti-PD-L1) treatment. The CDR3 loop reads CASHRVNTEAFF. CDR3 DNA: TGTGCCAGTCACAGGGTGAACACTGAAGCTTTCTTT.